This T cell receptor beta chain was documented in a study of identical twins. TCRdb reprocessed the 5' RACE reads with MiXCR, giving one entry per CDR3 protein. The table shows under 1 million distinct CDR3 sequences, with 9% to 15% occurring only once. Germline V gives CDR1 SGHRS, CDR2 YFSETQ. The CDR3 covers 15 residues. The junction had 5 bases not matched to a gene; V was cut back by 0 bases and J by 5 bases. Of note for this clonotype: The antigen remains unidentified.

Points from the study as a whole: Zero-insertion analyses were open to partial confounding by invariant MAIT and iNKT cells. Twins shared beta out-of-frame sequences in excess, but this excess was weaker. In drawing conclusions, the study used cross-sectional statistical analysis and did not follow the same donors.

The data were also submitted as part of a second study, on yellow fever vaccine responses in identical twins.

This TCR was sampled from a woman aged 18-29 years in good health. V usage is TRBV5-1 and J usage is TRBJ1-5, with 7 nucleotides matching TRBD1. Material for sequencing was PBMCs. The CDR3 DNA reads as TGCGCCAGCAGCTTGGGGGGACAGTCGTATCAGCCCCAGCATTTT. This translates into CASSLGGQSYQPQHF.